These 21 T cell receptor beta chains were all obtained from the same sample, sequenced in a study of T cells in Graves' hyperthyroidism and ophthalmopathy. Amplification of TCR beta CDR3 regions was performed using RNA transcripts as template. With the HTBI primer set, the TCR CDR3 went through a first round of RT-PCR. TCRdb called the multiplex PCR reads again in MiXCR, with one record for every CDR3 protein. The data contain just over 550,000 distinct CDR3 sequences, about 45% of them singletons. The material sequenced was peripheral blood or thyroid tissue (not recorded which). These receptors came from a woman aged 18-35 years with Graves' hyperthyroidism.

CDR3 DNA sequence: TGTGCCAGTAGTACGTCGGACAGGGTCTATGGCTACACCTTC. Residues: CASSTSDRVYGYTF. The rearrangement joins TRBV19 to TRBJ1-2, with 8 bases that match TRBD1. Germline CDR1 and CDR2: LNHDA and SQIVND (reference sequence). The trim removed 4 bases at V and 4 bases at J, leaving 5 bases unmatched. The CDR3 sequence is 14 residues long.

This clonotype was seen at least ten times. V is TRBV7-9 and J is TRBJ1-6; TRBD1 is a possible D gene (6 bases). The germline V gene encodes CDR1 SEHNR and CDR2 FQNEAQ (reference sequence). This CDR3 contains 13 residues. Between the trimmed V and J ends, which lost 7 bases and 7 bases, there was a span of 11 bases. As DNA, the CDR3 is TGTGCCAGCAAGGGGGGAGGGAATTCACCCCTCCACTTT. It encodes CASKGGGNSPLHF.

This chain joins TRBV24-1 and TRBJ1-5; possibly TRBD1 for D (5 bases). V shed 3 bases and J shed 11 bases, with 22 bases lying between them. In germline, CDR1 is KGHDR, CDR2 SFDVKD. This CDR3 is built from 16 residues. CDR3 sequence: CATSDRGLAGGGTQHF. CDR3 nucleotide sequence: TGTGCCACCAGTGATAGGGGACTAGCGGGAGGTGGGACCCAGCATTTT.

This clonotype has just a few counts. V usage is TRBV10-3 and J usage is TRBJ2-5; TRBD2 might be the D (5 bases). Trimming stripped 2 bases from V and 2 bases from J, with 6 bases between. Germline loops: CDR1 ENHRY, CDR2 SYGVKD. The CDR3 contains 13 residues. CDR3 sequence reads: CAISEGLQETQYF. The CDR3 coding sequence is TGTGCCATCAGTGAGGGACTGCAAGAGACCCAGTACTTC.

This chain links TRBV7-3 with TRBJ1-1; 8 bases match TRBD1. Looked up from germline, CDR1 is SGHTA and CDR2 is FQGTGA. The CDR3 spans 11 residues. Losses at the gene ends were 7 bases for V and 11 bases for J; bases not matched to a gene: 6. This CDR3 is CASTTYRGAFF. Here the CDR3 DNA reads TGTGCCAGCACTACCTACAGGGGGGCTTTCTTT.

In its sample, this clonotype was seen a few times. The junction does not match germline at one end; this may be a read error. This sequence joins TRBV10-3 and TRBJ1-1; no reliable D call. CDR1 is ENHRY, CDR2 SYGVKD, per germline. This CDR3 contains 13 residues. Here the CDR3 reads CASSEDGYTEAFF. CDR3 nucleotide sequence: TGTGCCAGCAGTGAAGATGGGTACACTGAAGCTTTCTTT.

The chain combines TRBV12-3 or TRBV12-4 with TRBJ1-5; the D is unclear. This CDR3 has 13 residues. V lost 1 base and J lost 6, with 7 bases in between. CDR3: CASSLVRGQPQHF. The CDR3 DNA is TGTGCCAGCAGTTTAGTTCGGGGTCAGCCCCAGCATTTT.

For this clonotype: Germline and junction disagree at one end, which may indicate a read error. J is TRBJ1-6 and V is TRBV2; D remains unclear. The CDR3 is made up of 15 amino acids. The V gene's germline CDR1 is SNHLY and CDR2 FYNNEI. CDR3 in amino acids: CASGEGESYNSPLHF. The CDR3, as DNA: TGTGCCAGCGGTGAAGGCGAATCCTATAATTCACCCCTCCACTTT.

The V gene is TRBV2, the J gene TRBJ1-1; D is unresolved. The CDR3 runs 14 residues. Germline-derived CDR1 and CDR2 are SNHLY and FYNNEI. Trimming left V 2 bases short and J 0 bases short, with 7 bases between. The CDR3 sequence is CASSEKPLNTEAFF. The CDR3 nucleotides are TGTGCCAGCAGTGAAAAGCCCTTGAACACTGAAGCTTTCTTT.

This sequence joins TRBV11-2 and TRBJ2-7; 10 nucleotides line up with TRBD2. Germline assignment: CDR1 SGHAT and CDR2 FQNNGV. The CDR3 runs 15 residues. J lost 6 bases, V lost 4 bases, and 9 bases had no gene match. In DNA form, the CDR3 reads TGTGCCAGCAGCTCCCGACTAGCGGGCATGGTCGAGCAGTACTTC. Protein sequence: CASSSRLAGMVEQYF.

About this clonotype itself: The junction does not match germline at one end; this may be a read error. The chain carries TRBV11-2 and TRBJ2-7; 11 bases align to TRBD2. Germline V gene lookup returns CDR1 SGHAT and CDR2 FQNNGV. The CDR3 is 15 residues long. Here the CDR3 reads CAGSPDLAGGYEQYF. CDR3 coding DNA: TGTGCCGGCAGCCCAGATCTAGCGGGAGGTTACGAGCAGTACTTC.

A word on this clonotype: Given a much more abundant clone one base away, this may be a read error. The chain combines TRBV7-8 with TRBJ2-7; no clear D gene. CDR3 length equals 11 residues. Germline assignment: CDR1 SGHVS and CDR2 FQNEAQ. Written as DNA, the CDR3 is TGTGCCAACAGCTCTAGGGACGAGCAGTACTTC. Protein product: CANSSRDEQYF.

This clonotype has ten or more counts. The chain uses TRBV7-2 and TRBJ1-6; D gene uncertain. The CDR3 has 12 residues. V was pared by 2 bases and J by 14 bases, with 10 bases between. Germline CDR1 is SGHTA and CDR2 is FQGNSA. CDR3 loop: CASSLSPQTLHF. CDR3 coding DNA: TGTGCCAGCAGCTTATCGCCTCAGACCCTCCACTTT. The variable domain in full, with the rest retrieved from reference TRBV7-2 and TRBJ1-6, is GAGVSQSPSNKVTEKGKDVELRCDPISGHTALYWYRQSLGQGLEFLIYFQGNSAPDKSGLPSDRFSAERTGGSVSTLTIQRTQQEDSAVYLCASSLSPQTLHFGNGTRLTVT.

Comment on this clonotype: The CDR3 end shows no conserved phenylalanine or tryptophan, and so a read error is likely. The V and J genes are TRBV7-9 and TRBJ1-2, with unresolved D. The CDR3 spans 16 residues. Germline CDR1 and CDR2: SEHNR and FQNEAQ (reference sequence). CDR3 sequence: CASSPTSARTNYGYTL. The CDR3 nucleotides are TGCGCCAGCAGCCCGACCTCCGCAAGGACTAACTATGGCTACACCCTC.

This clonotype turned up a few times. The rearrangement uses TRBV24-1 and TRBJ1-5; possibly TRBD1 for D (6 bases). The CDR3 has 15 amino acids. V gave up 7 bases and J gave up 2 bases, with 14 bases separating them. Germline V CDR1 and CDR2: KGHDR, SFDVKD. The CDR3 reads CATSDEGVGNQPQHF. The CDR3, as DNA: TGTGCCACCAGCGACGAGGGGGTTGGCAATCAGCCCCAGCATTTT.

With regard to this clonotype: A read error is possible here, since a much larger clone lies one base away. This sequence joins TRBV6-5 and TRBJ1-3, with no clear D. This CDR3 is built from 13 residues. Germline CDR1 reads MNHEY; CDR2 reads SVGAGI. As DNA, the CDR3 is TGTGCCATCAAACCAAGCTCTGGAAGCACCATATATTTT. Encoded protein: CAIKPSSGSTIYF.

The genes are TRBV2 and TRBJ1-6, with D maybe TRBD1 (5 bases). Germline values: CDR1 SNHLY, CDR2 FYNNEI. The CDR3 length is 14 residues. Trimming removed 0 bases from V and 10 bases from J, with 10 bases in between. The CDR3 sequence: CASSEAGGKSPLHF. The CDR3 DNA is TGTGCCAGCAGTGAAGCGGGGGGTAAATCACCCCTCCACTTT. Complete variable domain (other parts from reference TRBV2 and TRBJ1-6): EPEVTQTPSHQVTQMGQEVILRCVPISNHLYFYWYRQILGQKVEFLVSFYNNEISEKSEIFDDQFSVERPDGSNFTLKIRSTKLEDSAMYFCASSEAGGKSPLHFGNGTRLTVT.

This chain uses TRBV20-1 with TRBJ2-7; D gene ambiguous. The ends were cut back, 7 bases at V and 2 bases at J, with 18 bases in the middle. The CDR3 length is 14 residues. Germline V gene data show CDR1 as DFQATT and CDR2 as SNEGSKA (reference sequence). The CDR3 nucleotides read TGCAGTGGCAGTAGGAGCCTTAGAACCTACGAGCAGTACTTC. Protein: CSGSRSLRTYEQYF.

This clonotype was recorded a few times. The gene calls are TRBV7-9 and TRBJ1-2, with D perhaps TRBD1 (5 bases). The CDR3 totals 14 residues. V was pared by 5 bases and J by 7 bases, with 17 bases between. Germline assignment: CDR1 SEHNR and CDR2 FQNEAQ (reference sequence). DNA for the CDR3: TGTGCCAGCAGCCAAGATACGGGGGGAAGTGGCTACACCTTC. Translating it yields CASSQDTGGSGYTF.

CDR3 DNA sequence: TGCAGTGCTAGAGATCCGGGGCCCCAGCAAAACTATGGCTACACCTTC. It codes for CSARDPGPQQNYGYTF. The chain recombines TRBV20-1 with TRBJ1-2, with D maybe TRBD1 (5 bases). The V and J ends lost 0 bases and 2 bases respectively, with 16 bases between them. This CDR3 contains 16 residues. Germline values: CDR1 DFQATT, CDR2 SNEGSKA (reference sequence).

This clonotype was detected only once. One junction end disagrees with the germline gene, perhaps due to a read error. The chain has TRBV6-5 and TRBJ1-1, with D possibly TRBD1 on 5 matching bases. Germline V gene data show CDR1 as MNHEY and CDR2 as SVGAGI. The CDR3 contains 16 residues. The CDR3 DNA reads TGTGCCATCAGTTACTCGGGGCCGCCTAAGAACACTGAAGCTTTCTTT. It specifies CAISYSGPPKNTEAFF.